Listed here are 19 T cell receptor beta chains from one sample, sequenced in a study of blood T cells in healthy people across ages. A J-beta primer mix and a sample-barcoded 5' primer were used in a second PCR of roughly 6 to 11 cycles. In TCRdb, the 5' RACE reads were re-called with MiXCR into one record per CDR3 protein. This table holds roughly 2 million distinct CDR3 sequences, about 50% found once. The sequencing input was blood. The receptors come from a woman in her forties in good health.

The gene calls are TRBV5-1 and TRBJ2-7; a weak D match, TRBD1 (5 bases). Looked up from germline, CDR1 is SGHRS and CDR2 is YFSETQ. The length of the CDR3 is 12 residues. Deletions cut 2 bases from V and 9 bases from J, with 12 bases between. CDR3 loop: CASSLSGSGQYF. Here the CDR3 DNA reads TGCGCCAGCAGCTTATCAGGGTCCGGGCAGTACTTC.

V usage is TRBV14 and J usage is TRBJ1-6; TRBD1 is a possible D gene (6 bases). CDR1 is SGHDN, CDR2 FVKESK, per germline. V shed 4 bases and J shed 4 bases, with 11 bases lying between them. This CDR3 comprises 15 residues. The CDR3 spells CASSRLGGYNSPLHF. The DNA for the CDR3 is TGTGCCAGCAGCCGCTTAGGGGGGTATAATTCACCCCTCCACTTT. Filled out from reference TRBV14 and TRBJ1-6, the complete variable domain reads EAGVTQFPSHSVIEKGQTVTLRCDPISGHDNLYWYRRVMGKEIKFLLHFVKESKQDESGMPNNRFLAERTGGTYSTLKVQPAELEDSGVYFCASSRLGGYNSPLHFGNGTRLTVT.

The chain recombines TRBV27 with TRBJ2-7; D tentatively reads TRBD1 or TRBD2 (5 bases each). The CDR3 runs to 17 residues. Germline V gene sequence: CDR1 MNHEY, CDR2 SMNVEV (reference sequence). The ends were cut back, 5 bases at V and 0 bases at J, with 20 bases in the middle. This chain's CDR3 is CASSIRRDGSSSYEQYF. CDR3 bases: TGTGCCAGCAGTATCCGCCGGGACGGATCGAGCTCCTACGAGCAGTACTTC.

This chain uses TRBV29-1 with TRBJ2-1; 9 bases map to TRBD2. V lost 7 bases, J lost 6 bases, and 10 bases stayed unmatched. CDR3 length: 14 amino acids. Germline-derived CDR1 and CDR2 are SQVTM and ANQGSEA. The DNA for the CDR3 is TGCAGCGCAGGGGGTGCGGGGGGGCCCAATGAGCAGTTCTTC. It yields the protein CSAGGAGGPNEQFF.

The chain carries TRBV6-4 and TRBJ1-2; D is perhaps TRBD1 (6 bases). The CDR3 is 17 amino acids. Germline loops: CDR1 MRHNA, CDR2 SNTAGT. V lost 5 bases and J lost 4, with 23 bases in between. The DNA for the CDR3 is TGTGCCAGCAGTAGAGATCTCGTTCAGGGGCCAGCCTATGGCTACACCTTC. Its translation is CASSRDLVQGPAYGYTF.

This clonotype came up a few times. V and J are TRBV20-1 and TRBJ2-3; 8 bases fit TRBD2. CDR3 length equals 17 residues. Losses at the gene ends were 0 bases for V and 7 bases for J; bases not matched to a gene: 15. Germline V gene data show CDR1 as DFQATT and CDR2 as SNEGSKA (reference sequence). As DNA, the CDR3 is TGCAGTGCTAGAGATGGCGGCGGCGGGGGGCGGGTTAATACGCAGTATTTT. Its translation is CSARDGGGGGRVNTQYF.

This clonotype has a handful of counts. V is TRBV6-2 or TRBV6-3 and J is TRBJ2-7; tentatively, D is TRBD2 (5 bases). The V gene's germline CDR1 is MNHEY and CDR2 SVGEGT. Trimming removed 4 bases from V and 0 bases from J, with 13 bases in between. The CDR3 covers 15 residues. CDR3 sequence reads: CASSSRQRASYEQYF. The CDR3 nucleotides read TGTGCCAGCAGTTCCCGGCAGAGGGCCTCCTACGAGCAGTACTTC.

The chain employs TRBV28 and TRBJ2-7; TRBD2 matches at 12 bases. Germline V gene lookup returns CDR1 MDHEN and CDR2 SYDVKM. V shed 7 bases and J 3 bases; nucleotides not matched to a gene: 4. The CDR3 has 14 amino acids. The CDR3 loop reads CASKGLAGHYEQYF. CDR3 nucleotide sequence: TGTGCCAGCAAAGGACTAGCGGGGCACTACGAGCAGTACTTC.

This rearrangement joins TRBV3-1 to TRBJ2-3; D unclear. CDR3 length: 14 amino acids. Between the trimmed V and J ends, which lost 3 bases and 2 bases, there was a span of 9 bases. The germline V gene encodes CDR1 LGHDT and CDR2 YNNKEL (reference sequence). The CDR3 DNA reads TGTGCCAGCAGCCACTCAGACGCCACAGATACGCAGTATTTT. This translates into CASSHSDATDTQYF.

V gene TRBV2 combines with J gene TRBJ2-3; D is uncertain. CDR3 size: 13 residues. The V and J ends lost 5 bases and 3 bases respectively, with 9 bases between them. Germline-derived CDR1 and CDR2 are SNHLY and FYNNEI. In nucleotides, the CDR3 is TGTGCCAGCAGTTCCCAGGATACAGATACGCAGTATTTT. It codes for CASSSQDTDTQYF. The full variable domain, with the rest looked up from reference TRBV2 and TRBJ2-3, is EPEVTQTPSHQVTQMGQEVILRCVPISNHLYFYWYRQILGQKVEFLVSFYNNEISEKSEIFDDQFSVERPDGSNFTLKIRSTKLEDSAMYFCASSSQDTDTQYFGPGTRLTVL.

This rearrangement joins TRBV4-1 to TRBJ1-1; no firm D call. Germline V gives CDR1 MGHRA, CDR2 YSYEKL. Trimming cost V 1 base and J 6 bases, with 6 bases left between them. The CDR3 is made up of 12 amino acids. CDR3 amino acids: CASSQVLSEAFF. The CDR3 DNA reads as TGCGCCAGCAGCCAAGTTTTGTCTGAAGCTTTCTTT.

The CDR3 region is CSVFRQGASQPQHF. The CDR3 DNA follows: TGCAGTGTTTTCCGACAGGGGGCAAGCCAGCCCCAGCATTTT. The chain uses TRBV20-1 and TRBJ1-5; TRBD1 matches 10 bases. Germline V gene lookup returns CDR1 DFQATT and CDR2 SNEGSKA (reference sequence). This CDR3 has 14 residues. The ends lost 7 bases at V and 7 bases at J; junction bases unmatched: 10.

The V and J genes are TRBV10-3 and TRBJ2-7; no clear D gene. The germline CDR1 and CDR2 sequences are ENHRY and SYGVKD. Trimming removed 4 bases from V and 5 bases from J, with 6 bases in between. This CDR3 spans 11 amino acids. The CDR3: CAISGGDEQYF. DNA for the CDR3: TGTGCCATCAGTGGTGGCGACGAGCAGTACTTC.

This clonotype has a single count. V and J are TRBV20-1 and TRBJ1-1; D not certain. The V and J ends lost 3 bases and 4 bases respectively, with 0 bases between them. The CDR3 loop spans 9 amino acids. Germline values: CDR1 DFQATT, CDR2 SNEGSKA (reference sequence). CDR3 in amino acids: CSASTEAFF. The CDR3 nucleotides read TGCAGTGCTAGCACTGAAGCTTTCTTT.

V gene TRBV7-9 combines with J gene TRBJ1-1; D is undetermined. The germline V and J ends were trimmed by 1 base and 0 bases, with 12 bases remaining between them. Germline V lookup: CDR1 SEHNR, CDR2 FQNEAQ (reference sequence). CDR3 length: 16 amino acids. In nucleotides, the CDR3 is TGTGCCAGCAGCTTAGGGTCAGGTATTGTGAACACTGAAGCTTTCTTT. As protein: CASSLGSGIVNTEAFF.

The chain employs TRBV5-1 and TRBJ2-1; D uncertain. CDR3 length: 11 residues. Trimming shortened V by 2 bases and J by 12 bases, and 9 bases separated the two germline ends. CDR1 and CDR2 from the germline V gene are SGHRS and YFSETQ. The CDR3 reads CASSLAGRQFF. CDR3 in DNA: TGCGCCAGCAGCTTAGCTGGGCGGCAGTTCTTC.

The rearrangement joins TRBV7-2 to TRBJ2-3; tentatively, D is TRBD1 (6 bases). The CDR3 consists of 13 residues. The V end lost 0 bases, the J end lost 11 bases, and 12 bases lay between the germline ends. The germline CDR1 and CDR2 sequences are SGHTA and FQGNSA. DNA for the CDR3: TGTGCCAGCAGCTTAGCGCTGATACAGGGGCAGTATTTT. Translating it yields CASSLALIQGQYF.

The chain links TRBV27 to TRBJ1-1, with D unclear. V was clipped by 1 base and J by 3 bases, with 6 bases between them. The CDR3 is 13 amino acids. Germline V gene sequence: CDR1 MNHEY, CDR2 SMNVEV (reference sequence). DNA for the CDR3: TGTGCCAGCAGTTTATGGAATTACACTGAAGCTTTCTTT. This encodes CASSLWNYTEAFF.

To note about this clonotype: Relative to the germline gene, one junction end is altered; a read error may explain this. The gene calls are TRBV7-7 and TRBJ2-2; D tentatively reads TRBD1 or TRBD2 (5 bases each). Germline-derived CDR1 and CDR2 are SSHAT and FNYEAQ (reference sequence). CDR3 length: 15 residues. The CDR3 bases are TGTGCTAGCAGCCGGGGACCCGCTCGGTCCGGGGAGCTGTTTTTT. This encodes CASSRGPARSGELFF.